In its sample, the clone carrying this T cell receptor beta chain was seen a few times. Its antigen is still unknown. Additional DNA sequences in this sample encode the identical CDR3. cDNA synthesis used the whole RNA isolate, giving expressed TCRB sequences. Data came from immunoSEQ multiplex PCR; TCRdb stores just in-frame clones and leaves some out. The repertoire holds roughly 400,000 clones, around 13% seen once, with about 0.034% in the top ten. The sample belongs to a study of beta chain features in type 1 diabetes. Study conclusions and caveats: PCR might pick shorter templates more often, in the same way for patients and controls.

The length of the CDR3 is 11 residues. The germline V gene has CDR1 SNHLY and CDR2 FYNNEI. Trimming shortened V by 6 bases and J by 0 bases, and 1 base separated the two germline ends. The rearrangement uses TRBV2 and TRBJ2-3; D uncertain. The clonotype was recovered from a man aged 25-45 years in good health. The specimen was naive CD4+ T cells from blood. The CDR3 DNA is TGTGCCAGCAGAAGCACAGATACGCAGTATTTT. Protein product: CASRSTDTQYF.